The clone carrying this TCR beta chain has a single count. Sequencing used immunoSEQ v3.0 at survey level. The method was immunoSEQ multiplex PCR; TCRdb's version includes in-frame clones alone and lacks a portion of them. The data show tens of thousands of clones, more than 80% seen once. This record comes from a study of long-term antiretroviral therapy in people with HIV. The CDR3 contains 16 residues. From germline, CDR1 is LNHDA and CDR2 SQIVND (reference sequence). V dropped 3 bases and J dropped 0 bases, with 12 bases sitting between them. The chain combines TRBV19 with TRBJ1-5, with D unclear. This receptor was obtained from a middle-aged man with HIV. The sequences come from unsorted PBMCs, collected 0.3 years after starting antiretroviral therapy. The CDR3 DNA follows: TGTGCCAGTAGTATTCGGGTCGGTTATAGCAATCAGCCCCAGCATTTT. Its translation is CASSIRVGYSNQPQHF.